This is a list of T cell receptor beta chains from one sample in a study of Ad26.COV2.S vaccination and SARS-CoV-2 variants. Clones were read by immunoSEQ multiplex PCR, and TCRdb kept only the in-frame ones, dropping some. In the table there are roughly 680,000 clones, more than 70% of which are singletons. Sequences were derived from peripheral blood, sampled in a trial of Ad26.COV2.S vaccine versus placebo. These receptors were obtained from a person aged 18-60 years who received the Ad26.COV2.S COVID-19 vaccine or a placebo. The CDR3 runs from the conserved cysteine through the conserved F or W. D genes are given only for firm matches. The size entry is marked missing in some rows and otherwise reads once, few, many or a size class.

v_call	j_call	clone_size	d_call	cdr3_aa	cdr3_nt
TRBV4-1	TRBJ2-5	NA	NA	CASSQIEGTQYF	TGCGCCAGCAGCCAAATTGAGGGGACCCAGTACTTC
TRBV11-2	TRBJ2-1	once	TRBD2	CASSSTSGGPSDNEQFF	TGTGCCAGCAGCTCGACTAGCGGGGGGCCTTCCGACAATGAGCAGTTCTTC
TRBV4-2	TRBJ1-5	few	TRBD1	CASSLGTGVTSNQPQHF	TGTGCCAGCAGCCTCGGGACAGGGGTGACAAGCAATCAGCCCCAGCATTTT
TRBV9	TRBJ1-3	NA	NA	CASSVAYGGRHNSGNTIYF	TGTGCCAGCAGCGTAGCTTACGGGGGTCGCCATAACTCTGGAAACACCATATATTTT
TRBV4-1	TRBJ2-3	NA	TRBD1	CASSQGTGEGDTQYF	TGCGCCAGCAGCCAAGGGACAGGGGAAGGGGATACGCAGTATTTT
TRBV6-1	TRBJ2-7	NA	NA	CASSDDSSYEQYF	TGTGCCAGCAGTGACGACAGCTCCTACGAGCAGTACTTC
TRBV5-4	TRBJ1-2	NA	NA	CATSGDYGYTF	TGTGCCACCTCGGGGGACTATGGCTACACCTTC
TRBV29-1	TRBJ1-1	NA	TRBD1	CSVYRGLNTEAFF	TGCAGCGTGTACAGGGGACTGAACACTGAAGCTTTCTTT
TRBV7-9	TRBJ1-5	few	TRBD1	CASSLGGTGERNQPQHF	TGTGCCAGCAGCTTAGGAGGGACAGGGGAGCGCAATCAGCCCCAGCATTTT
TRBV19	TRBJ2-7	NA	TRBD1	CASTGTGIEQYF	TGTGCCAGTACCGGGACAGGGATCGAGCAGTACTTC
TRBV29-1	TRBJ2-7	NA	NA	CSVAQGTYEQYF	TGCAGCGTTGCCCAGGGAACCTACGAGCAGTACTTC
TRBV19	TRBJ1-3	NA	NA	CASTPGTSGNTIYF	TGTGCCAGTACCCCCGGGACAAGTGGAAACACCATATATTTT
TRBV12-3/TRBV12-4	TRBJ2-5	NA	NA	CASSLKAGETQYF	TGTGCCAGCAGTTTAAAAGCGGGAGAGACCCAGTACTTC
TRBV7-9	TRBJ1-4	NA	NA	CASSLGDGSEKLFF	TGTGCCAGCAGCTTAGGAGACGGAAGTGAAAAACTGTTTTTT
TRBV18	TRBJ2-1	NA	NA	CASSQNREGGNEQFF	TGTGCCAGCTCACAAAACCGGGAAGGGGGGAATGAGCAGTTCTTC
TRBV6-5	TRBJ2-7	NA	NA	CASTSSYEQYF	TGTGCCAGCACCAGCTCCTACGAGCAGTACTTC
TRBV7-3	TRBJ2-2	NA	NA	CASSPSANTGELFF	TGTGCCAGCAGCCCCTCCGCGAACACCGGGGAGCTGTTTTTT
TRBV3-1/TRBV3-2	TRBJ2-7	once	TRBD2	CASSKSGGLAGGRYEQYF	TGTGCCAGCAGCAAATCCGGGGGACTAGCGGGAGGCCGCTACGAGCAGTACTTC
TRBV24-1	TRBJ2-1	NA	TRBD2	CATSDPIAGGSYNEQFF	TGTGCCACCAGTGACCCAATAGCGGGAGGGTCCTACAATGAGCAGTTCTTC
TRBV12-3/TRBV12-4	TRBJ1-3	NA	NA	CASTGGGNTIYF	TGTGCCAGCACTGGTGGCGGAAACACCATATATTTT
TRBV5-1	TRBJ2-3	NA	NA	CASSLETGSTDTQYF	TGCGCCAGCAGCTTGGAGACAGGTAGCACAGATACGCAGTATTTT
TRBV19	TRBJ1-6	NA	NA	CASRGDRSSYNSPLHF	TGTGCCAGTAGAGGGGACCGGAGCTCCTATAATTCACCCCTCCACTTT
TRBV10-3	TRBJ2-2	NA	TRBD1	CATRQGDGELFF	TGTGCCACCCGACAGGGGGACGGGGAGCTGTTTTTT